This TCR beta chain was sequenced during a study of T cell repertoires in cytomegalovirus infection. Study-level information: Public TCR beta signatures were indicative of both CMV infection and a matching HLA type. Overall study results and limits: Pooled public TCR beta family frequency picked out CMV carriers with the relevant HLA. The ex vivo response was dominated by HLA-C-restricted CMV-specific TCR beta clonotypes.

TCRdb re-called the reads through MiXCR, storing one row per CDR3 protein. The table includes about 490,000 distinct CDR3 sequences, over 9% detected once. This clonotype was counted at least ten times. Its antigen is currently unknown. V gave up 4 bases and J gave up 3 bases, with 15 bases separating them. CDR1 is MDHEN, CDR2 SYDVKM, per germline. The CDR3 has 15 residues. The sample comprised PBMCs. The gene calls are TRBV28 and TRBJ1-2; D gene uncertain. The TCR comes from a human donor in good health (CMV status not recorded). Some clones in this sample may be carry-over from other donors' samples. As DNA, the CDR3 is TGTGCCAGCAGTTCCAATTACGGTGCGGACTATGGCTACACCTTC. This codes for CASSSNYGADYGYTF.